Below, 32 T cell receptor beta chains from the same sample are listed, as sequenced in a study of cytomegalovirus exposure and HLA in healthy donors. PCR used 60 Vbeta primers and 13 Jbeta primers. TCRdb's copy holds only in-frame clones and misses some; the assay was immunoSEQ multiplex PCR. There are just over 200,000 clones in the sample; 65% to 80% occur only once, and less than 2% lies in the top ten. Source material: PBMCs. The receptor source for this set is a man aged 45-65 years in good health and CMV-seronegative.

The chain uses TRBV4-1 and TRBJ2-2; TRBD1 matches 7 bases. The CDR3 is made up of 19 amino acids. J lost 3 bases, V lost 4 bases, and 17 bases had no gene match. Germline CDR1 reads MGHRA; CDR2 reads YSYEKL. In nucleotides, the CDR3 is TGCGCCAGCAGCCCGGGACCCTTAGGGGGCGCCCAGGACACCGGGGAGCTGTTTTTT. Its translation is CASSPGPLGGAQDTGELFF.

This chain joins TRBV12-5 and TRBJ2-7, with 11 bases matching TRBD2. This CDR3 comprises 16 residues. V dropped 6 bases and J dropped 5; count of bases not matched to a gene: 12. Germline values: CDR1 LGHNT, CDR2 FRNRAP. The CDR3, as DNA: TGTGCTAGTGGCACTCGACTAGCGGGGTTCCAGGACGAGCAGTACTTC. The encoded protein is CASGTRLAGFQDEQYF. Complete variable domain (other parts from reference TRBV12-5 and TRBJ2-7): DARVTQTPRHKVTEMGQEVTMRCQPILGHNTVFWYRQTMMQGLELLAYFRNRAPLDDSGMPKDRFSAEMPDATLATLKIQPSEPRDSAVYFCASGTRLAGFQDEQYFGPGTRLTVT.

The rearrangement uses TRBV2 and TRBJ2-7; D might be TRBD2 (6 bases). The CDR3 totals 15 residues. V lost 2 bases to trimming and J lost 0 bases, with 11 bases between them. In germline, CDR1 is SNHLY, CDR2 FYNNEI. Here the CDR3 reads CASSENGLPSYEQYF. CDR3 nucleotides: TGTGCCAGCAGTGAAAATGGACTACCCTCCTACGAGCAGTACTTC. Full variable domain (remainder filled in from reference TRBV2 and TRBJ2-7): EPEVTQTPSHQVTQMGQEVILRCVPISNHLYFYWYRQILGQKVEFLVSFYNNEISEKSEIFDDQFSVERPDGSNFTLKIRSTKLEDSAMYFCASSENGLPSYEQYFGPGTRLTVT.

The J gene is TRBJ2-3, the V gene TRBV6-5, with 9 bases lining up with TRBD2. The CDR3 runs 16 residues. The ends lost 2 bases at V and 3 bases at J; junction bases unmatched: 6. Germline CDR1 and CDR2: MNHEY and SVGAGI. The DNA of the CDR3 is TGTGCCAGCAGTTACCATAGCGGGAGTCCTACAGATACGCAGTATTTT. This translates into CASSYHSGSPTDTQYF.

Comments on this clone: One end of the junction varies from germline; a read error may be responsible. The CDR3 loop reads CASSGDSLLRGF. In DNA, the CDR3 is TGTGCCAGCAGTGGGGACAGTCTCCTTAGGGGCTTC. The genes are TRBV2 and TRBJ2-7, with 7 nucleotides matching TRBD1. The CDR3 is 12 residues long. Germline V gene lookup returns CDR1 SNHLY and CDR2 FYNNEI.

Comments on this clone: The junction shows a germline mismatch at one end, possibly a read error. The chain links TRBV7-9 to TRBJ1-3, with no clear D. The germline gives CDR1 SEHNR, CDR2 FQNEAQ (reference sequence). This CDR3 region has 13 residues. The chain's CDR3 is CSSSFYSGNTIYF. CDR3 DNA sequence: TGTTCCAGCAGCTTCTACTCTGGAAACACCATATATTTT. Full variable domain (remainder filled in from reference TRBV7-9 and TRBJ1-3): DTGVSQNPRHKITKRGQNVTFRCDPISEHNRLYWYRQTLGQGPEFLTYFQNEAQLEKSRLLSDRFSAERPKGSFSTLEIQRTEQGDSAMYLCSSSFYSGNTIYFGEGSWLTVV.

The rearrangement joins TRBV9 to TRBJ2-7, with a weak D call TRBD2 (5 bases). V lost 3 bases, J lost 11 bases, and 18 bases lay in between. Germline CDR1 and CDR2: SGDLS and YYNGEE. The CDR3 is 13 amino acids. CDR3 protein: CASSGSNGEEEYF. CDR3 bases: TGTGCCAGCAGCGGATCAAACGGGGAAGAGGAGTACTTC. The full variable domain, rest sourced from reference TRBV9 and TRBJ2-7, is DSGVTQTPKHLITATGQRVTLRCSPRSGDLSVYWYQQSLDQGLQFLIQYYNGEERAKGNILERFSAQQFPDLHSELNLSSLELGDSALYFCASSGSNGEEEYFGPGTRLTVT.

The chain has TRBV21-1 and TRBJ2-7; TRBD2, the D gene given by the table, was not confirmed from the DNA. TRBV21-1 is reported as a pseudogene. This CDR3 is 16 amino acids long. The DNA for the CDR3 is TGTGCCAGCAGTAAAAGCGGTCGGTTGAGCTCCTACGAGCAGTACTTC. It is translated as CASSKSGRLSSYEQYF.

The table lists this clone with a few counts. This chain links TRBV6-4 with TRBJ2-7, with D possibly matching TRBD2 (5 bases). V was shortened by 3 bases and J by 4 bases, with 7 bases between the two germline ends. The CDR3 extends over 12 amino acids. Germline V CDR1 and CDR2: MRHNA, SNTAGT. The CDR3 is CASSEPGYEQYF. The CDR3 nucleotides read TGTGCCAGCAGTGAACCGGGATACGAGCAGTACTTC.

This chain uses TRBV28 with TRBJ2-7; 9 nucleotides align to TRBD1. The CDR3 sequence is 14 residues long. The germline V gene has CDR1 MDHEN and CDR2 SYDVKM. Trimming cost V 6 bases and J 1 base; bases outside gene matches: 4. The CDR3 spells CASRTGTGSYEQYF. The CDR3 nucleotides are TGTGCCAGCAGGACCGGGACAGGGTCCTACGAGCAGTACTTC.

Of note for this clone: A read error may produce the germline difference seen at one junction end. The gene calls are TRBV7-2 and TRBJ2-5; 8 bases map to TRBD2. This CDR3 contains 13 residues. Germline loops: CDR1 SGHTA, CDR2 FQGNSA. The CDR3 spells CASSSGGQEAQYF. CDR3 coding DNA: TGTGCCAGCAGCAGCGGGGGCCAAGAGGCCCAGTACTTC.

This clone appeared a few times. V is TRBV5-1 and J is TRBJ1-1, with 8 bases matching TRBD1. This CDR3 has 15 amino acids. Germline V gene lookup returns CDR1 SGHRS and CDR2 YFSETQ. V trimming: 4 bases; J trimming: 1 base; junction bases outside the gene matches: 6. The CDR3 bases are TGCGCCAGCAGCGACAGGGGATTCAGGAACACTGAAGCTTTCTTT. This codes for CASSDRGFRNTEAFF.

The rearrangement uses TRBV11-2 and TRBJ2-7; the match to TRBD2 covers 12 bases. Germline loops: CDR1 SGHAT, CDR2 FQNNGV. Germline trimming cut 2 bases from V and 0 bases from J; bases unmatched to any gene: 11. The CDR3 is 19 residues long. CDR3 sequence reads: CASSLRRWLAGGSSYEQYF. In nucleotides, the CDR3 is TGTGCCAGCAGCTTAAGGAGGTGGCTAGCGGGAGGGAGCTCCTACGAGCAGTACTTC.

The rearrangement uses TRBV5-6 and TRBJ1-5, with TRBD1 matching over 7 bases. The CDR3 is made up of 13 amino acids. The trim removed 5 bases at V and 2 bases at J, leaving 1 base unmatched. CDR1 and CDR2 from the germline V gene are SGHDT and YYEEEE. CDR3 coding DNA: TGTGCCAGCAGTACAGGGGGCAATCAGCCCCAGCATTTT. Residues: CASSTGGNQPQHF. Supplemented by reference TRBV5-6 and TRBJ1-5, the full variable domain reads DAGVTQSPTHLIKTRGQQVTLRCSPKSGHDTVSWYQQALGQGPQFIFQYYEEEERQRGNFPDRFSGHQFPNYSSELNVNALLLGDSALYLCASSTGGNQPQHFGDGTRLSIL.

This clone was counted only a few times. V is TRBV5-4 and J is TRBJ1-5, with a tentative D call TRBD1 (6 bases). Germline V CDR1 and CDR2: SGHNT, YYREEE (reference sequence). This CDR3 comprises 12 residues. Between the trimmed V and J ends, which lost 3 bases and 7 bases, there was a span of 8 bases. CDR3 in amino acids: CASSSQGQPQHF. CDR3 bases: TGTGCCAGCAGCTCACAGGGACAGCCCCAGCATTTT.

This rearrangement joins TRBV19 to TRBJ2-3; TRBD2 aligns across 9 bases. The trim removed 1 base at V and 6 bases at J, leaving 11 bases unmatched. The length of the CDR3 is 17 residues. Germline assignment: CDR1 LNHDA and CDR2 SQIVND (reference sequence). CDR3 sequence (DNA): TGTGCCAGTAGTATAGGGATCCCAGCGGGAGGCGGTGATACGCAGTATTTT. Residues: CASSIGIPAGGGDTQYF.

The chain employs TRBV12-5 and TRBJ1-5; a weak D match, TRBD1 (6 bases). V dropped 6 bases and J dropped 7 bases, with 13 bases sitting between them. The germline CDR1 and CDR2 sequences are LGHNT and FRNRAP. This CDR3 comprises 13 residues. CDR3 protein: CASGEGGTQPQHF. The CDR3 nucleotides are TGTGCTAGTGGAGAAGGGGGAACCCAGCCCCAGCATTTT.

Note on this clone: A read error may produce the germline difference seen at one junction end. The V gene is TRBV5-1, the J gene TRBJ2-7; a weak D match, TRBD1 (5 bases). This CDR3 comprises 12 residues. Germline V gives CDR1 SGHRS, CDR2 YFSETQ. CDR3 in DNA: TGCGCCAGCAGCTTGGCGGGTAGAGAAGGGGTCTTC. Translating it yields CASSLAGREGVF. Looking up the rest from reference TRBV5-1 and TRBJ2-7 gives the full variable domain: KAGVTQTPRYLIKTRGQQVTLSCSPISGHRSVSWYQQTPGQGLQFLFEYFSETQRNKGNFPGRFSGRQFSNSRSEMNVSTLELGDSALYLCASSLAGREGVFGPGTRLTVT.

Points on this clone: Other DNA sequences from this sample encode an identical CDR3 as well. This chain connects TRBV28 to TRBJ1-2; 8 bases fit TRBD1. The CDR3 has 13 residues. Germline trimming cut 3 bases from V and 7 bases from J; bases unmatched to any gene: 4. Germline loops: CDR1 MDHEN, CDR2 SYDVKM. For the CDR3, the DNA is TGTGCCAGCAGTTTGACAGGGGTGGGTGGCTACACCTTC. As protein: CASSLTGVGGYTF.

V is TRBV11-2 and J is TRBJ2-5; TRBD2 agrees at 7 bases. This CDR3 comprises 14 residues. From germline, CDR1 is SGHAT and CDR2 FQNNGV. After removal of 8 bases from V and 3 bases from J, the junction contained 9 bases not matched to a gene. CDR3 sequence reads: CASGTTSIKETQYF. The CDR3 DNA reads as TGTGCCAGCGGCACGACTAGCATAAAAGAGACCCAGTACTTC.

The chain links TRBV27 to TRBJ1-1, with 9 bases that match TRBD1. Trimming at V came to 5 bases and at J to 4 bases, leaving 5 bases not matched to a gene. The CDR3 runs 14 residues. Germline CDR1 is MNHEY and CDR2 is SMNVEV (reference sequence). The CDR3 protein is CASSRQGEVTEAFF. As DNA, the CDR3 is TGTGCCAGCAGTAGACAGGGGGAGGTCACTGAAGCTTTCTTT.

The sample holds a few counts of this clone. The V and J genes are TRBV7-3 and TRBJ2-1; 10 bases map to TRBD1. Germline CDR1 SGHTA, CDR2 FQGTGA. Trimming took 5 bases from V and 7 from J; bases not matched to a gene: 8. CDR3 length: 15 amino acids. The CDR3 DNA reads TGTGCCAGCAGCCTGGACAGGGGGAGAATGAATGAGCAGTTCTTC. Residues: CASSLDRGRMNEQFF.

This clone was counted only a few times. The chain combines TRBV7-3 with TRBJ2-2; D remains unclear. V was cut by 4 bases and J by 2 bases, with 2 bases left in between. Germline V gives CDR1 SGHTA, CDR2 FQGTGA. CDR3 length: 12 residues. CDR3 nucleotides: TGTGCCAGCAGCTCAAACACCGGGGAGCTGTTTTTT. It translates to CASSSNTGELFF.

The genes are TRBV18 and TRBJ2-7; the D gene is possibly TRBD2 (6 bases). Trimming removed 7 bases from V and 7 bases from J, with 11 bases in between. Germline V gene data show CDR1 as KGHSH and CDR2 as LQKENI. The CDR3 has 11 amino acids. CDR3 in amino acids: CASLGAGEQYF. CDR3 in DNA: TGTGCCAGCTTAGGGGCGGGGGAGCAGTACTTC.

J is TRBJ1-1 and V is TRBV7-2; TRBD1 matches at 9 bases. Trimming cost V 4 bases and J 1 base; bases outside gene matches: 7. This CDR3 is built from 16 residues. Per germline, CDR1 SGHTA and CDR2 FQGNSA. CDR3 amino acids: CASSSPTGGRNTEAFF. Written as DNA, the CDR3 is TGTGCCAGCAGCTCGCCCACAGGGGGCAGGAACACTGAAGCTTTCTTT.

This chain joins TRBV19 and TRBJ2-7; 7 bases line up with TRBD1. CDR3 size: 13 residues. Germline V gene lookup returns CDR1 LNHDA and CDR2 SQIVND (reference sequence). V was pared by 7 bases and J by 1 base, with 4 bases of the junction left unmatched. The CDR3 here is CASTRQGSYEQYF. DNA of the CDR3: TGTGCCAGTACCCGACAGGGTTCCTACGAGCAGTACTTC.

J is TRBJ2-5 and V is TRBV6-1; tentatively, D is TRBD1 (6 bases). The CDR3 extends over 13 amino acids. V was clipped by 6 bases and J by 5 bases, with 13 bases between them. Germline values: CDR1 MNHNS, CDR2 SASEGT. The CDR3 is CASSNQGSETQYF. In DNA, the CDR3 is TGTGCCAGCAGCAACCAGGGGTCTGAGACCCAGTACTTC.

The rearrangement joins TRBV23-1 to TRBJ1-1; D is perhaps TRBD1 (6 bases). TRBV23-1 is designated an ORF whose function remains uncertain. This CDR3 region has 15 residues. Trimming shortened V by 3 bases and J by 4 bases, and 15 bases separated the two germline ends. The chain's CDR3 is CASSHLDSAGTEAFF. The CDR3 DNA is TGCGCCAGCAGTCACCTGGACAGCGCGGGCACTGAAGCTTTCTTT.

The chain couples TRBV11-2 to TRBJ1-2; D remains unclear. V was shortened by 0 bases and J by 5 bases, with 10 bases between the two germline ends. Germline assignment: CDR1 SGHAT and CDR2 FQNNGV. The CDR3 is 14 residues long. This CDR3 reads CASSLDLRLYGYTF. DNA for the CDR3: TGTGCCAGCAGCTTAGATCTGAGACTATATGGCTACACCTTC. Filled out from reference TRBV11-2 and TRBJ1-2, the complete variable domain reads EAGVAQSPRYKIIEKRQSVAFWCNPISGHATLYWYQQILGQGPKLLIQFQNNGVVDDSQLPKDRFSAERLKGVDSTLKIQPAKLEDSAVYLCASSLDLRLYGYTFGSGTRLTVV.

The CDR3 coding sequence is TGTGCCAGTAGTCCACGACTAGCAAAGGACACCGGGGAGCTGTTTTTT. Its protein is CASSPRLAKDTGELFF. This chain links TRBV19 with TRBJ2-2, with 7 bases aligning to TRBD2. The CDR3 sequence is 16 residues long. Germline trimming cut 5 bases from V and 3 bases from J; bases unmatched to any gene: 9. Germline V CDR1 and CDR2: LNHDA, SQIVND (reference sequence).

The chain employs TRBV30 and TRBJ2-5, with D possibly TRBD2 on 5 matching bases. The CDR3 is 15 amino acids. V was trimmed by 2 bases and J by 1 base, leaving 14 bases between them. Germline-derived CDR1 and CDR2 are GTSNPN and SVGIG (reference sequence). The CDR3 is CAWSIGGGFQETQYF. CDR3 sequence (DNA): TGTGCCTGGAGTATTGGCGGAGGATTCCAAGAGACCCAGTACTTC. The variable domain in full, completed from reference TRBV30 and TRBJ2-5, reads SQTIHQWPATLVQPVGSPLSLECTVEGTSNPNLYWYRQAAGRGLQLLFYSVGIGQISSEVPQNLSASRPQDRQFILSSKKLLLSDSGFYLCAWSIGGGFQETQYFGPGTRLLVL.

This clone was detected only once. The chain recombines TRBV6-5 with TRBJ1-4, with 7 bases that match TRBD1. CDR3 size: 15 residues. CDR1 MNHEY and CDR2 SVGAGI come from the germline V gene. Germline trimming cut 6 bases from V and 2 bases from J; bases unmatched to any gene: 6. Here the CDR3 DNA reads TGTGCCAGCAGCCATCGACAGGGTACTAATGAAAAACTGTTTTTT. Translated, it gives CASSHRQGTNEKLFF.